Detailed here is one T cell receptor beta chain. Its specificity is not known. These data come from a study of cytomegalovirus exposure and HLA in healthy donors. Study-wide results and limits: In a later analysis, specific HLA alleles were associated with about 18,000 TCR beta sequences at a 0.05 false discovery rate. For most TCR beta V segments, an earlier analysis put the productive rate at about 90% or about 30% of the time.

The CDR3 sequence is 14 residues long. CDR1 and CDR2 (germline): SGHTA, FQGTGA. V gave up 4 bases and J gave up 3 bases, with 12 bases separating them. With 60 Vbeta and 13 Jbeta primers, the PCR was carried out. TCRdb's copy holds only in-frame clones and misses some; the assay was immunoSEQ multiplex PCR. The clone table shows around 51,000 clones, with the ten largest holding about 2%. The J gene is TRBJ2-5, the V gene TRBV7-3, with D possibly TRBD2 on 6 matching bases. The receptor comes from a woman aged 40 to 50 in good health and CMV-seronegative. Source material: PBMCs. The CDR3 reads CASSSLGGKETQYF. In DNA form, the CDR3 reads TGTGCCAGCAGCTCGCTCGGGGGTAAAGAGACCCAGTACTTC.